Each of the 28 T cell receptor beta chains below was sequenced from the same sample in a study of cytomegalovirus exposure and HLA in healthy donors. Profiled with immunoSEQ multiplex PCR; TCRdb holds only in-frame clones, not every one. The table lists about 200,000 clones, 80% to 85% of them singletons. Sequencing was performed on PBMCs. The receptor source for this set is a woman in her 30s in good health and CMV-seronegative.

The rearrangement joins TRBV5-1 to TRBJ2-5; D is possibly TRBD2 (6 bases). CDR1 and CDR2 from the germline V gene are SGHRS and YFSETQ. Trimming removed 5 bases from V and 5 bases from J, with 19 bases in between. The CDR3 loop spans 15 amino acids. The CDR3 loop is CASRSPQGGGETQYF. CDR3 sequence (DNA): TGCGCCAGCAGGTCTCCGCAGGGAGGCGGGGAGACCCAGTACTTC.

This clone was counted a single time. The V call is TRBV12-5, the J call TRBJ2-4; perhaps TRBD1 as D (5 bases). CDR1 and CDR2 (germline): LGHNT, FRNRAP. The CDR3 consists of 16 residues. Between the trimmed V and J ends, which lost 3 bases and 0 bases, there was a span of 12 bases. The CDR3 sequence: CASGLGAALAKNIQYF. In DNA form, the CDR3 reads TGTGCTAGTGGTTTAGGGGCAGCCTTAGCCAAAAACATTCAGTACTTC.

This chain links TRBV5-4 with TRBJ2-7, with 8 bases identical to TRBD1. The germline CDR1 and CDR2 sequences are SGHNT and YYREEE (reference sequence). Trimming took 3 bases from V and 0 from J; bases not matched to a gene: 11. The CDR3 sequence is 17 residues long. In nucleotides, the CDR3 is TGTGCCAGCAGCTCGGGACCTAGGACAGGGAGCTCCTACGAGCAGTACTTC. Encoded protein: CASSSGPRTGSSYEQYF.

The chain couples TRBV4-1 to TRBJ2-5; D might be TRBD1 (6 bases). The CDR3 spans 15 residues. V dropped 0 bases and J dropped 1 base, with 9 bases sitting between them. From germline, CDR1 is MGHRA and CDR2 YSYEKL. The CDR3 sequence is CASSQDPRGQETQYF. CDR3 bases: TGCGCCAGCAGCCAAGATCCCAGGGGCCAAGAGACCCAGTACTTC.

V usage is TRBV5-6 and J usage is TRBJ2-7; unclear D gene. This CDR3 spans 13 amino acids. The V gene's germline CDR1 is SGHDT and CDR2 YYEEEE. Trimming took off 1 base at V and 0 bases at J, with 5 bases between the two ends. This CDR3 is CASSLIRSYEQYF. CDR3 in DNA: TGTGCCAGCAGCTTGATTCGCTCCTACGAGCAGTACTTC.

Remarks on this clone: Other DNA sequences in the same sample also yield this CDR3. The chain couples TRBV15 to TRBJ2-3; 7 bases are shared with TRBD1. The CDR3 spans 13 residues. Germline V lookup: CDR1 LNHNV, CDR2 YYDKDF (reference sequence). V shed 5 bases, J shed 1 base, and the junction held 0 bases outside the gene matches. CDR3 sequence: CATSGQGTDTQYF. In DNA, the CDR3 is TGTGCCACCAGCGGACAGGGCACAGATACGCAGTATTTT.

The rearrangement links TRBV5-1 to TRBJ2-5; 12 bases agree with TRBD2. This CDR3 comprises 15 residues. Germline-derived CDR1 and CDR2 are SGHRS and YFSETQ. V lost 4 bases and J lost 3; bases outside the gene matches: 4. Written as DNA, the CDR3 is TGCGCCAGCAGCGCCCGGACTAGCGGGGAAGAGACCCAGTACTTC. Translated, it gives CASSARTSGEETQYF.

The rearrangement joins TRBV7-3 to TRBJ1-6, with D unresolved. With 2 bases removed from V and 8 bases from J, the gap between germline ends came to 7 bases. The CDR3 covers 13 residues. Looked up from germline, CDR1 is SGHTA and CDR2 is FQGTGA. CDR3 sequence: CASSLSGDSPLHF. The CDR3 DNA reads as TGTGCCAGCAGCTTATCCGGAGATTCACCCCTCCACTTT.

This chain joins TRBV7-9 and TRBJ1-1, with 7 bases lining up with TRBD1. CDR3 length equals 14 residues. CDR1 SEHNR and CDR2 FQNEAQ come from the germline V gene (reference sequence). The V gene end was trimmed by 1 base and the J gene end by 4 bases; junction bases not matched to a gene: 3. The CDR3, as DNA: TGTGCCAGCAGCTTAGGGGCAGGGGGCACTGAAGCTTTCTTT. This encodes CASSLGAGGTEAFF.

Regarding this clone: Other DNA sequences of this sample code for an identical CDR3. The rearrangement joins TRBV18 to TRBJ2-6; weak D call: TRBD2 (6 bases). This CDR3 has 15 amino acids. Germline V gene sequence: CDR1 KGHSH, CDR2 LQKENI. V was clipped by 3 bases and J by 1 base, with 7 bases between them. CDR3 DNA sequence: TGTGCCAGCTCACCGGGAGGATCTGGGGCCAACGTCCTGACTTTC. It codes for CASSPGGSGANVLTF.

Only one count was recorded for this clone. The chain is built from TRBV6-5 and TRBJ2-3; no clear D. V was cut by 0 bases and J by 0 bases, with 10 bases left in between. The germline V gene encodes CDR1 MNHEY and CDR2 SVGAGI. CDR3 length equals 16 residues. This CDR3 reads CASSYSTRLSTDTQYF. DNA for the CDR3: TGTGCCAGCAGTTACTCGACCAGGTTGAGCACAGATACGCAGTATTTT.

This rearrangement joins TRBV9 to TRBJ2-1, with D possibly TRBD1 on 7 matching bases. V lost 4 bases, J lost 1 base, and 18 bases lay in between. Germline V lookup: CDR1 SGDLS, CDR2 YYNGEE. This CDR3 comprises 17 residues. The CDR3 coding sequence is TGTGCCAGCAGCCCCCGACCGGCGGGACAGTCCTACAATGAGCAGTTCTTC. The encoded protein is CASSPRPAGQSYNEQFF.

The rearrangement joins TRBV14 to TRBJ2-1; D remains unclear. This CDR3 has 14 residues. Trimming cost V 1 base and J 7 bases, with 11 bases left between them. Germline V lookup: CDR1 SGHDN, CDR2 FVKESK. CDR3 region: CASSQVAILNEQFF. The CDR3 DNA reads TGTGCCAGCAGCCAAGTCGCTATTTTGAATGAGCAGTTCTTC.

The sample holds a few counts of this clone. The CDR3 nucleotides are TGTGCCAGCAGTCCCCGCGCGGACAGTGCCTACGAGCAGTACTTC. This translates into CASSPRADSAYEQYF. The chain joins TRBV6-5 to TRBJ2-7; TRBD1 might be the D (6 bases). CDR1 is MNHEY and CDR2 is SVGAGI in the germline V gene. Trimming cost V 5 bases and J 2 bases, with 16 bases left between them. This CDR3 is built from 15 residues.

This chain joins TRBV4-1 and TRBJ2-3, with 7 bases aligning to TRBD2. Per germline, CDR1 MGHRA and CDR2 YSYEKL. The CDR3 runs to 16 residues. Trimming removed 4 bases from V and 6 bases from J; junction bases left unmatched: 13. The DNA for the CDR3 is TGCGCCAGCAGCCGAAGGGGAGGGAGGAGTGGGGATACGCAGTATTTT. It yields the protein CASSRRGGRSGDTQYF.

The chain recombines TRBV5-1 with TRBJ2-3, with TRBD1 matching over 7 bases. This CDR3 is built from 16 residues. V was pared by 2 bases and J by 1 base, with 7 bases of the junction left unmatched. From germline, CDR1 is SGHRS and CDR2 YFSETQ. The CDR3: CASSLQGWVGTDTQYF. CDR3 nucleotides: TGCGCCAGCAGCTTACAGGGGTGGGTTGGCACAGATACGCAGTATTTT.

Only a few counts were recorded for this clone. The CDR3 protein is CASSRQTGGYTF. CDR3 in DNA: TGTGCCAGCAGTAGACAGACTGGTGGCTACACCTTC. V and J are TRBV6-5 and TRBJ1-2, with TRBD1 as a possible D gene (5 bases). The CDR3 runs 12 residues. The germline gives CDR1 MNHEY, CDR2 SVGAGI. V lost 5 bases and J 7 bases, leaving 11 bases between the germline ends.

The V gene is TRBV2, the J gene TRBJ2-1; TRBD1 matches 7 bases. CDR3 length equals 15 residues. V trimming: 8 bases; J trimming: 8 bases; junction bases outside the gene matches: 15. Per the germline V gene, CDR1 is SNHLY and CDR2 is FYNNEI. The CDR3 DNA reads as TGTGCCAGCTGTACGATACGGACAGGTGCTGATGAGCAGTTCTTC. Encoded protein: CASCTIRTGADEQFF.

The chain couples TRBV7-3 to TRBJ1-6; TRBD1 might be the D (5 bases). The V and J ends lost 5 bases and 9 bases respectively, with 11 bases between them. Germline CDR1 and CDR2: SGHTA and FQGTGA. The CDR3 consists of 13 residues. The CDR3 sequence is CASSNGQGSPLHF. The CDR3 region has the DNA TGTGCCAGCAGCAATGGGCAGGGTTCACCCCTCCACTTT.

This chain links TRBV28 with TRBJ1-6; 7 bases line up with TRBD1. Losses at the gene ends were 6 bases for V and 10 bases for J; bases not matched to a gene: 9. CDR3 length: 14 amino acids. Germline V gives CDR1 MDHEN, CDR2 SYDVKM. CDR3 nucleotides: TGTGCCAGCAGGTATACAGGGGAATCATCACCCCTCCACTTT. Residues: CASRYTGESSPLHF.

The CDR3 nucleotides are TGTGCCAGCAGTCCTGGGGTAGCGGGAGTTGATGAGCAGTTCTTC. Translation: CASSPGVAGVDEQFF. V is TRBV6-1 and J is TRBJ2-1; 9 bases match TRBD2. Trimming removed 5 bases from V and 8 bases from J; junction bases left unmatched: 10. CDR1 is MNHNS, CDR2 SASEGT, per germline. The CDR3 extends over 15 amino acids.

This rearrangement joins TRBV5-5 to TRBJ1-1, with 8 nucleotides matching TRBD1. Germline-derived CDR1 and CDR2 are SGHKS and YYEKEE (reference sequence). The ends lost 4 bases at V and 0 bases at J; junction bases unmatched: 2. The CDR3 runs to 14 residues. Here the CDR3 reads CASSQGQVNTEAFF. CDR3 nucleotides: TGTGCCAGCAGCCAGGGACAGGTGAACACTGAAGCTTTCTTT.

Only one count was recorded for this clone. The chain uses TRBV4-2 and TRBJ2-7; TRBD1 is a possible D gene (5 bases). Germline V gene sequence: CDR1 LGHNA, CDR2 YNFKEQ. Trimming removed 0 bases from V and 6 bases from J, with 24 bases in between. The CDR3 length is 18 residues. The CDR3 loop reads CASSQDRIGQGVSGEQYF. CDR3 bases: TGTGCCAGCAGCCAAGATAGGATCGGGCAGGGTGTTTCGGGCGAGCAGTACTTC.

For this clone: One junction end disagrees with the germline gene, perhaps due to a read error. The chain joins TRBV6-5 to TRBJ1-1; 8 positions match TRBD1. CDR3 length: 13 residues. Germline CDR1 is MNHEY and CDR2 is SVGAGI. Here the CDR3 DNA reads TGTGCCAGCAATTACAGGGGGGGCACTGAAGCTTTCTTT. Its translation is CASNYRGGTEAFF.

The rearrangement uses TRBV10-2 and TRBJ1-5, with a weak D call TRBD1 (6 bases). The ends were cut back, 1 base at V and 5 bases at J, with 12 bases in the middle. From germline, CDR1 is WSHSY and CDR2 SAAADI. The CDR3 sequence is 15 residues long. As DNA, the CDR3 is TGCGCCAGCAGTGAGTTAACAGGGAGGGATCAGCCCCAGCATTTT. Residues: CASSELTGRDQPQHF.

V usage is TRBV10-2 and J usage is TRBJ1-2; 8 bases line up with TRBD1. The V segment lost 3 bases and the J segment 0 bases; nucleotides outside the gene matches: 6. CDR1 and CDR2 from the germline V gene are WSHSY and SAAADI. CDR3 length: 16 residues. The CDR3 spells CASSEIQGVSNYGYTF. The CDR3 bases are TGCGCCAGCAGTGAAATACAGGGGGTTTCTAACTATGGCTACACCTTC.

The rearrangement joins TRBV5-1 to TRBJ2-5, with 10 bases matching TRBD2. Germline loops: CDR1 SGHRS, CDR2 YFSETQ. After removal of 3 bases from V and 6 bases from J, the junction contained 8 bases not matched to a gene. CDR3 size: 15 residues. CDR3 in DNA: TGCGCCAGCAGCTCACGACTAGCGGGCTTACAGACCCAGTACTTC. Encoded protein: CASSSRLAGLQTQYF.

V is TRBV7-3 and J is TRBJ1-2; D is uncertain. This CDR3 contains 13 residues. Trimming stripped 3 bases from V and 2 bases from J, with 7 bases between. In germline, CDR1 is SGHTA, CDR2 FQGTGA. The CDR3 sequence is CASSLGGNYGYTF. CDR3 DNA sequence: TGTGCCAGCAGCTTGGGCGGGAACTATGGCTACACCTTC.